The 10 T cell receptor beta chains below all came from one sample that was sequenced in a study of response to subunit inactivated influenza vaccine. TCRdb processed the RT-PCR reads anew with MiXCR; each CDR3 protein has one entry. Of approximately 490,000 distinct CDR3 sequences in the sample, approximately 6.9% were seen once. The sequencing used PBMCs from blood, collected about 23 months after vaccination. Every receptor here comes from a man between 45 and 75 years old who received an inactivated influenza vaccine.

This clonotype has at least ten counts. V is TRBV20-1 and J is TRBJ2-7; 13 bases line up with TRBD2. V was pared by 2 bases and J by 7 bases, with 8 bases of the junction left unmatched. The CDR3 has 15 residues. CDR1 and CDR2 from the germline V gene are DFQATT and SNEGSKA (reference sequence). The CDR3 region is CSARRGTSGIGEQYF. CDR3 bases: TGCAGTGCTAGACGAGGGACTAGCGGGATTGGGGAGCAGTACTTC.

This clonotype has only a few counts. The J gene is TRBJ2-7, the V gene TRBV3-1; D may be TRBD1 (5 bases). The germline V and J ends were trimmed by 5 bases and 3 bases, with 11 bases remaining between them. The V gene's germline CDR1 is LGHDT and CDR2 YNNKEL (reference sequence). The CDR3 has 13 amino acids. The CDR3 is CASSKDTHYEQYF. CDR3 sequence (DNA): TGTGCCAGCAGCAAGGACACACACTACGAGCAGTACTTC.

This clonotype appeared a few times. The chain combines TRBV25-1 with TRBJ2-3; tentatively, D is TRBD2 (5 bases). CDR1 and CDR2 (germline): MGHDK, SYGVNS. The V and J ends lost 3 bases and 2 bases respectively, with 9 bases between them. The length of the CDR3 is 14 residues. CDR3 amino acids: CASSDAGSTDTQYF. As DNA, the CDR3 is TGTGCCAGCAGTGATGCGGGTTCCACAGATACGCAGTATTTT.

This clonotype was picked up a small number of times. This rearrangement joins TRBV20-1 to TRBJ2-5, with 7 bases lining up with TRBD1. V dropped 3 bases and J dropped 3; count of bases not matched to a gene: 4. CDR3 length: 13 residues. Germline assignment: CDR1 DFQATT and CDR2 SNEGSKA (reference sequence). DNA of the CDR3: TGCAGTGCTAGTAGGGACAGAAAAGAGACCCAGTACTTC. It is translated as CSASRDRKETQYF.

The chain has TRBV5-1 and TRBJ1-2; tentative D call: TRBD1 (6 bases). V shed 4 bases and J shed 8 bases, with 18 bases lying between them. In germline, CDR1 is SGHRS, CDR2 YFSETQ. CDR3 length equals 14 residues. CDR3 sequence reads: CASSPEGQSGGYTF. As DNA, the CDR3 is TGCGCCAGCAGCCCAGAAGGACAGTCGGGGGGCTACACCTTC. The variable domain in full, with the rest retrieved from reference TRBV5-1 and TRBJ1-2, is KAGVTQTPRYLIKTRGQQVTLSCSPISGHRSVSWYQQTPGQGLQFLFEYFSETQRNKGNFPGRFSGRQFSNSRSEMNVSTLELGDSALYLCASSPEGQSGGYTFGSGTRLTVV.

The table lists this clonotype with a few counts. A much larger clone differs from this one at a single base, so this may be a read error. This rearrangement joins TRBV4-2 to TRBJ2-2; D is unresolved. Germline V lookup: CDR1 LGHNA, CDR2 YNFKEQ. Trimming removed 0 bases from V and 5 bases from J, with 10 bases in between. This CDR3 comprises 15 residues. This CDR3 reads CASSQDFVATGELFF. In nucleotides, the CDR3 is TGTGCCAGCAGCCAAGATTTTGTAGCTACCGGGGAGCTGTTTTTT.

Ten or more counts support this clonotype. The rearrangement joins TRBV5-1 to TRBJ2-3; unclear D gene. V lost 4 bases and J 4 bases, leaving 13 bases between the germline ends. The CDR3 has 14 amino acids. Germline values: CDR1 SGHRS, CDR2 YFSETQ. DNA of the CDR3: TGCGCCAGCAGCGACGACCGGGCCTCAGATACGCAGTATTTT. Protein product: CASSDDRASDTQYF. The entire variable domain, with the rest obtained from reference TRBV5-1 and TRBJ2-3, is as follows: KAGVTQTPRYLIKTRGQQVTLSCSPISGHRSVSWYQQTPGQGLQFLFEYFSETQRNKGNFPGRFSGRQFSNSRSEMNVSTLELGDSALYLCASSDDRASDTQYFGPGTRLTVL.

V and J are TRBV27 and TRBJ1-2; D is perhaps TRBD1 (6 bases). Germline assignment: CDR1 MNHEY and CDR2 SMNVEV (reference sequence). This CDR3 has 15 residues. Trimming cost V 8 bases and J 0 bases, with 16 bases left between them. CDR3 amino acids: CASRRGPDSNYGYTF. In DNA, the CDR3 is TGTGCCAGCCGCCGGGGGCCCGACTCTAACTATGGCTACACCTTC.

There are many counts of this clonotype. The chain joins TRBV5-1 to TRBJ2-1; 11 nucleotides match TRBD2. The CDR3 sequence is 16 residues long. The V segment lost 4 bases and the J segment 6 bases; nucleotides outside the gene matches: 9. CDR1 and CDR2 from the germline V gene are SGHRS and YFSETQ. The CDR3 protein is CASSRPTSGASNEQFF. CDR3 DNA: TGCGCCAGCAGCCGACCGACTAGCGGGGCCAGCAATGAGCAGTTCTTC.

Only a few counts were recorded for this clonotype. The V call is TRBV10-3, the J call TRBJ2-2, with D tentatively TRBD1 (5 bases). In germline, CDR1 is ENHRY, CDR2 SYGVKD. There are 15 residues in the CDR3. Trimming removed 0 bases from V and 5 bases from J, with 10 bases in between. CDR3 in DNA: TGTGCCATCAGTGAGTCCCCCCAGGGAACCGGGGAGCTGTTTTTT. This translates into CAISESPQGTGELFF.